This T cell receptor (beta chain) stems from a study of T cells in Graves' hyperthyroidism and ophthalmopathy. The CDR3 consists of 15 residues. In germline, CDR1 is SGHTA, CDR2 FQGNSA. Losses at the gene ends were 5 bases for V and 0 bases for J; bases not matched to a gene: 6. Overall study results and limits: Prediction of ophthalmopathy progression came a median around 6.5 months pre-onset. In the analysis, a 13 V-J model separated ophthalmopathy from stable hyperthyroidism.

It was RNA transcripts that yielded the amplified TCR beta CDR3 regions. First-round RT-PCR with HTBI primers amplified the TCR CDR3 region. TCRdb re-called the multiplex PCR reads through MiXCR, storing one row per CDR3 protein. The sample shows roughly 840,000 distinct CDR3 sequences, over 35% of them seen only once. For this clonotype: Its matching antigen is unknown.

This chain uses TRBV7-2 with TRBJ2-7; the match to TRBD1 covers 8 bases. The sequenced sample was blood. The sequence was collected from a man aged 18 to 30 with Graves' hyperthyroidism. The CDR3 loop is CASSGRTGFSYEQYF. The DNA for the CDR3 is TGTGCCAGCAGCGGCAGGACAGGGTTCTCCTACGAGCAGTACTTC.